These 18 T cell receptor beta chains were sequenced from one sample in a study of blood T cell repertoires in COVID-19. TCRdb's copy holds only in-frame clones and misses some; the assay was immunoSEQ multiplex PCR. The repertoire holds a few hundred thousand clones, with approximately 91% as singletons. Sequencing used peripheral blood. The receptors come from a human donor in a cohort sampled during active COVID-19.

The V and J genes are TRBV20-1 and TRBJ1-5; D uncertain. The germline V gene has CDR1 DFQATT and CDR2 SNEGSKA (reference sequence). The germline V and J ends were trimmed by 3 bases and 2 bases, with 11 bases remaining between them. The CDR3 runs 14 residues. CDR3 coding DNA: TGCAGTGCTAGTAGAGGGTCCGGCAATCAGCCCCAGCATTTT. Translation: CSASRGSGNQPQHF.

The chain carries TRBV6-6 and TRBJ1-2, with D possibly being TRBD1 (6 bases). From germline, CDR1 is MNHNY and CDR2 SVGAGI (reference sequence). This CDR3 spans 13 amino acids. The DNA for the CDR3 is TGTGTAGTGGCGGGGGGCTCTTACTATGGCTACACCTTC. It specifies CVVAGGSYYGYTF.

The V and J genes are TRBV5-4 and TRBJ2-3, with D possibly TRBD2 on 6 matching bases. CDR1 and CDR2 (germline): SGHNT, YYREEE (reference sequence). There are 18 residues in the CDR3. V was clipped by 3 bases and J by 0 bases, with 20 bases between them. The CDR3 is CASSSPYVEGRSTDTQYF. In DNA form, the CDR3 reads TGTGCCAGCAGCTCCCCTTACGTGGAGGGGCGGAGCACAGATACGCAGTATTTT.

The V gene is TRBV30, the J gene TRBJ1-1, with no clear D. This CDR3 is built from 13 residues. Trimming took 3 bases from V and 1 from J, leaving 9 bases between them. Germline V gives CDR1 GTSNPN, CDR2 SVGIG (reference sequence). CDR3 DNA: TGTGCCTGGAGGTCGGGAGGGAACACTGAAGCTTTCTTT. This codes for CAWRSGGNTEAFF.

A word on this clone: The sample carries other DNA sequences with the same CDR3. The CDR3 spells CASSQDTGTGTYEQYF. DNA of the CDR3: TGCGCCAGCAGCCAAGATACGGGGACAGGCACCTACGAGCAGTACTTC. The chain recombines TRBV4-3 with TRBJ2-7; 8 bases map to TRBD1. CDR1 is LGHNA and CDR2 is YSLEER in the germline V gene. This CDR3 is 16 amino acids long. The J segment lost 2 bases and the V segment lost 0 bases, leaving 6 bases of the junction unmatched.

The CDR3 loop reads CASSQAGRGSGNTIYF. The CDR3 DNA reads TGCGCCAGCAGCCAAGCAGGTCGGGGGTCTGGAAACACCATATATTTT. The chain has TRBV4-1 and TRBJ1-3; TRBD1 is a possible D gene (5 bases). The CDR3 has 16 residues. Germline CDR1 MGHRA, CDR2 YSYEKL. The V end lost 1 base, the J end lost 1 base, and 11 bases lay between the germline ends.

V gene TRBV28 combines with J gene TRBJ2-1; 8 bases line up with TRBD2. After removal of 3 bases from V and 7 bases from J, the junction contained 8 bases not matched to a gene. The CDR3 consists of 15 residues. From germline, CDR1 is MDHEN and CDR2 SYDVKM. The DNA of the CDR3 is TGTGCCAGCAGTTTTCCGGGACTAGGGCCTAATGAGCAGTTCTTC. This gives the protein CASSFPGLGPNEQFF.

V gene TRBV25-1 combines with J gene TRBJ2-7; TRBD1 is a possible D gene (6 bases). The CDR3 contains 12 residues. V was cut by 4 bases and J by 4 bases, with 8 bases left in between. CDR1 MGHDK and CDR2 SYGVNS come from the germline V gene. In DNA form, the CDR3 reads TGTGCCAGCAGTGCCAGGGGTTACGAGCAGTACTTC. Translation gives CASSARGYEQYF.

The chain is built from TRBV7-6 and TRBJ1-1; tentatively, D is TRBD1 (5 bases). V was shortened by 3 bases and J by 3 bases, with 11 bases between the two germline ends. The germline gives CDR1 SGHVS, CDR2 FNYEAQ. This CDR3 is 14 amino acids long. The CDR3 is CASSFQRGDTEAFF. The DNA for the CDR3 is TGTGCCAGCAGCTTCCAACGGGGGGACACTGAAGCTTTCTTT.

V is TRBV11-3 and J is TRBJ1-1; D may be TRBD1 (6 bases). V lost 5 bases to trimming and J lost 4 bases, with 11 bases between them. This CDR3 is 13 amino acids long. Germline CDR1 SGHNT, CDR2 YENEEA. The CDR3 protein is CASSEGGGTEAFF. CDR3 nucleotide sequence: TGTGCCAGCAGCGAAGGGGGGGGCACTGAAGCTTTCTTT.

In this sample, this clone turned up once. The chain carries TRBV6-6 and TRBJ2-1, with 8 bases that match TRBD2. V was pared by 5 bases and J by 4 bases, with 7 bases of the junction left unmatched. The germline V gene has CDR1 MNHNY and CDR2 SVGAGI (reference sequence). This CDR3 region has 15 residues. CDR3: CASSDQSGSYNEQFF. The DNA of the CDR3 is TGTGCCAGCAGTGACCAAAGCGGGAGTTACAATGAGCAGTTCTTC.

This CDR3 is CASSSRDREYNEQFF. The CDR3 DNA follows: TGTGCCAGCAGCTCCCGGGACAGAGAGTACAATGAGCAGTTCTTC. The chain is built from TRBV13 and TRBJ2-1; 7 nucleotides match TRBD1. With 4 bases clipped from V and 4 bases from J, the junction kept 7 bases outside the gene matches. Per germline, CDR1 PRHDT and CDR2 FYEKMQ (reference sequence). The CDR3 is 15 amino acids.

This clone showed up just a few times. The rearrangement links TRBV4-2 to TRBJ1-5, with TRBD1 matching over 7 bases. The CDR3 length is 14 residues. V dropped 4 bases and J dropped 1; count of bases not matched to a gene: 1. CDR1 is LGHNA, CDR2 YNFKEQ, per germline. This chain's CDR3 is CASSPTGSNQPQHF. The CDR3 DNA follows: TGTGCCAGCAGCCCGACAGGGAGCAATCAGCCCCAGCATTTT.

The rearrangement joins TRBV6-2 or TRBV6-3 to TRBJ2-7; the D gene is possibly TRBD2 (5 bases). Germline V gene data show CDR1 as MNHEY and CDR2 as SVGEGT. This CDR3 is built from 15 residues. Trimming stripped 5 bases from V and 0 bases from J, with 14 bases between. The CDR3 protein is CASSHFPGSSYEQYF. The CDR3, as DNA: TGTGCCAGCAGTCATTTCCCGGGAAGCTCCTACGAGCAGTACTTC.

The rearrangement links TRBV28 to TRBJ2-7; unclear D gene. The CDR3 spans 13 residues. Trimming cost V 3 bases and J 6 bases, with 12 bases left between them. Germline CDR1 MDHEN, CDR2 SYDVKM. CDR3 DNA sequence: TGTGCCAGCAGTTTTGAGCAGGTCCGCGAGCAGTACTTC. Protein sequence: CASSFEQVREQYF. Based on the CDR3 plus reference TRBV28 and TRBJ2-7, the full variable domain is DVKVTQSSRYLVKRTGEKVFLECVQDMDHENMFWYRQDPGLGLRLIYFSYDVKMKEKGDIPEGYSVSREKKERFSLILESASTNQTSMYLCASSFEQVREQYFGPGTRLTVT.

This chain uses TRBV24-1 with TRBJ2-7, with D possibly matching TRBD1 (6 bases). Trimming shortened V by 8 bases and J by 3 bases, and 13 bases separated the two germline ends. The CDR3 sequence is 13 residues long. The germline CDR1 and CDR2 sequences are KGHDR and SFDVKD. The chain's CDR3 is CATNRDKLYEQYF. The CDR3 DNA reads TGTGCCACCAACCGGGACAAGCTCTACGAGCAGTACTTC.

V is TRBV6-6 and J is TRBJ1-1, with TRBD1 as a possible D gene (5 bases). Trimming took off 8 bases at V and 1 base at J, with 11 bases between the two ends. This CDR3 has 13 residues. From germline, CDR1 is MNHNY and CDR2 SVGAGI (reference sequence). CDR3 protein: CASRLRENTEAFF. DNA of the CDR3: TGTGCCAGCCGACTCAGGGAGAACACTGAAGCTTTCTTT.

The V and J genes are TRBV2 and TRBJ2-1, with TRBD2 matching 15 bases. The CDR3 runs to 17 residues. V shed 11 bases and J 3 bases; nucleotides not matched to a gene: 11. Looked up from germline, CDR1 is SNHLY and CDR2 is FYNNEI. Here the CDR3 DNA reads TGTGCCGGCTCCGGGACTAGCGGGGGGCAGGACTACAATGAGCAGTTCTTC. Its translation is CAGSGTSGGQDYNEQFF.